This TCR beta chain was retrieved from a study of cytomegalovirus exposure and HLA in healthy donors. A multiplex PCR was run with 60 Vbeta primers and 13 Jbeta primers. Repertoires were generated with immunoSEQ multiplex PCR, while TCRdb's copy carries only in-frame clones and drops some. The sample carries around 130,000 clones, around 71% recorded once. The ends lost 7 bases at V and 2 bases at J; junction bases unmatched: 6. Looked up from germline, CDR1 is SNHLY and CDR2 is FYNNEI. The CDR3 covers 14 residues. General study points: Roughly even sequencing depth across donors was the assumption behind the presence/absence analyses. One cluster of highly shared sequence variants probably arose as a sequencing artifact.

With respect to this clone: The antigen remains unidentified.

This rearrangement joins TRBV2 to TRBJ2-7, with 9 bases matching TRBD2. Sequencing input: PBMCs. The receptor was derived from a woman aged 55-70 years in good health and CMV-seropositive. CDR3 sequence: CASTRGGGAYEQYF. CDR3 coding DNA: TGTGCCAGCACCCGAGGCGGGGGGGCCTACGAGCAGTACTTC.